Shown below are 13 T cell receptor beta chains from a single sample sequenced in a study of shared clonotypes between healthy human individuals (dated by TCRdb to the early 2020s). Library preparation employed the immunoSEQ multiplex PCR assay. In its TCRdb copy, this immuneACCESS table keeps in-frame sequences only and misses some clones. Where compared with another copy, unresolved V genes explain less than half of these, and the others have no known cause. The sample has roughly 640,000 clones on record, around two thirds of them singletons. The top ten hold 1.5% to 2% of the sample. Material for sequencing was memory CD4+ T cells sorted from blood. The sample's cell subset or site label is to be understood as: CD45RA-negative fraction. These receptor sequences come from a woman in her 30s in good health.

Comment on this clone: The same CDR3 arises from other DNA sequences in this sample as well. This chain connects TRBV28 to TRBJ2-6, with TRBD1 as a possible D gene (6 bases). The CDR3 length is 15 residues. V gave up 5 bases and J gave up 0 bases, with 8 bases separating them. Germline loops: CDR1 MDHEN, CDR2 SYDVKM. The CDR3 sequence: CASSLQGSGANVLTF. The CDR3 DNA follows: TGTGCCAGCAGTCTACAGGGCTCTGGGGCCAACGTCCTGACTTTC.

In its sample, this clone was seen a few times. This chain links TRBV7-3 with TRBJ2-5; D gene uncertain. The V and J ends lost 5 bases and 0 bases respectively, with 4 bases between them. The germline V gene has CDR1 SGHTA and CDR2 FQGTGA. The CDR3 totals 12 residues. The CDR3 DNA follows: TGTGCCAGCAGCCCGTACCAAGAGACCCAGTACTTC. This encodes CASSPYQETQYF. Drawing the rest from reference TRBV7-3 and TRBJ2-5, the complete variable domain is GAGVSQTPSNKVTEKGKYVELRCDPISGHTALYWYRQSLGQGPEFLIYFQGTGAADDSGLPNDRFFAVRPEGSVSTLKIQRTERGDSAVYLCASSPYQETQYFGPGTRLLVL.

This clone has just a few counts. This chain joins TRBV29-1 and TRBJ1-2; a possible D gene is TRBD1 (6 bases). V was clipped by 5 bases and J by 6 bases, with 19 bases between them. Germline V lookup: CDR1 SQVTM, CDR2 ANQGSEA. The length of the CDR3 is 14 residues. The CDR3 loop is CSVHETGARDGYTF. Here the CDR3 DNA reads TGCAGCGTTCACGAGACAGGCGCCAGGGATGGCTACACCTTC.

V usage is TRBV19 and J usage is TRBJ1-5; D is ambiguous. The germline CDR1 and CDR2 sequences are LNHDA and SQIVND (reference sequence). This CDR3 is 15 amino acids long. The germline V and J ends were trimmed by 2 bases and 1 base, with 9 bases remaining between them. CDR3 loop: CASSIRHGSNQPQHF. CDR3 coding DNA: TGTGCCAGTAGTATACGCCACGGCAGCAATCAGCCCCAGCATTTT. Full variable domain (remainder filled in from reference TRBV19 and TRBJ1-5): DGGITQSPKYLFRKEGQNVTLSCEQNLNHDAMYWYRQDPGQGLRLIYYSQIVNDFQKGDIAEGYSVSREKKESFPLTVTSAQKNPTAFYLCASSIRHGSNQPQHFGDGTRLSIL.

This clone was counted between two and nine times. The chain is built from TRBV5-1 and TRBJ2-7, with 9 nucleotides matching TRBD2. Losses at the gene ends were 6 bases for V and 2 bases for J; bases not matched to a gene: 3. The CDR3 has 13 amino acids. Germline-derived CDR1 and CDR2 are SGHRS and YFSETQ. The CDR3 is CASTASGTYEQYF. For the CDR3, the DNA is TGCGCCAGCACTGCTAGCGGGACCTACGAGCAGTACTTC.

The CDR3 DNA reads TGTGCCAGCAGCGGTGACATAGTCGGACAGCCCCAGCATTTT. This translates into CASSGDIVGQPQHF. V and J are TRBV9 and TRBJ1-5; D is undetermined. Trimming stripped 3 bases from V and 7 bases from J, with 14 bases between. The V gene's germline CDR1 is SGDLS and CDR2 YYNGEE. The CDR3 consists of 14 residues.

V is TRBV18 and J is TRBJ1-2; TRBD1 agrees at 7 bases. The germline CDR1 and CDR2 sequences are KGHSH and LQKENI. The CDR3 spans 15 residues. The V and J ends lost 0 bases and 5 bases, in that order; junction bases with no gene match: 6. This chain's CDR3 is CASSPPGQNVYGYTF. CDR3 coding DNA: TGTGCCAGCTCACCACCGGGACAGAACGTTTATGGCTACACCTTC.

The rearrangement joins TRBV2 to TRBJ1-2; 7 bases agree with TRBD1. The CDR3 covers 13 residues. V lost 8 bases and J lost 3; bases outside the gene matches: 6. Germline V lookup: CDR1 SNHLY, CDR2 FYNNEI. The CDR3 DNA follows: TGTGCCAGCCATACCGGGACAGACTATGGCTACACCTTC. This codes for CASHTGTDYGYTF.

This clone was seen repeatedly, ten times or more. The rearrangement links TRBV18 to TRBJ1-1; the D is unclear. The ends were cut back, 2 bases at V and 1 base at J, with 5 bases in the middle. CDR1 is KGHSH, CDR2 LQKENI, per germline. There are 13 residues in the CDR3. The CDR3 nucleotides read TGTGCCAGCTCACCATCGGAGAACACTGAAGCTTTCTTT. Encoded protein: CASSPSENTEAFF.

The chain joins TRBV19 to TRBJ2-1; D is unclear. Germline lookup yields CDR1 LNHDA and CDR2 SQIVND (reference sequence). This CDR3 has 11 amino acids. The ends were cut back, 5 bases at V and 4 bases at J, with 3 bases in the middle. CDR3 DNA: TGTGCCAGTAGTGATTACAATGAGCAGTTCTTC. Protein: CASSDYNEQFF. Full variable domain (outside the CDR3, taken from reference TRBV19 and TRBJ2-1): DGGITQSPKYLFRKEGQNVTLSCEQNLNHDAMYWYRQDPGQGLRLIYYSQIVNDFQKGDIAEGYSVSREKKESFPLTVTSAQKNPTAFYLCASSDYNEQFFGPGTRLTVL.

The chain is built from TRBV7-9 and TRBJ2-1, with a weak D call TRBD2 (5 bases). CDR1 and CDR2 (germline): SEHNR, FQNEAQ (reference sequence). The CDR3 length is 15 residues. Trimming cost V 1 base and J 5 bases, with 12 bases left between them. CDR3 amino acids: CASSLGEAVDNEQFF. CDR3 nucleotide sequence: TGTGCCAGCAGCTTAGGAGAAGCGGTCGACAATGAGCAGTTCTTC.

The rearrangement uses TRBV19 and TRBJ1-5, with a tentative D call TRBD1 (5 bases). Trimming pared 6 bases from V and 6 bases from J, leaving 6 bases between. CDR3 length: 11 amino acids. The germline V gene has CDR1 LNHDA and CDR2 SQIVND (reference sequence). In DNA form, the CDR3 reads TGTGCCAGTAGGGGGGGTCAGCCCCAGCATTTT. Protein: CASRGGQPQHF.

Only a few counts were recorded for this clone. The same CDR3 is also encoded by other DNA sequences in this sample. This chain joins TRBV6-5 and TRBJ2-5, with 8 bases that match TRBD2. The V and J ends lost 0 bases and 2 bases, in that order; junction bases with no gene match: 2. The CDR3 contains 15 residues. Germline loops: CDR1 MNHEY, CDR2 SVGAGI. Written as DNA, the CDR3 is TGTGCCAGCAGTTACTCGAGCGGGGGACAAGAGACCCAGTACTTC. Residues: CASSYSSGGQETQYF.